This paragraph covers one T cell receptor beta chain sequence. This record belongs to a study of T cell changes during pregnancy in multiple sclerosis. The CDR3 covers 15 residues. Germline trimming cut 5 bases from V and 5 bases from J; bases unmatched to any gene: 9. Germline CDR1 is ENHRY and CDR2 is SYGVKD. Clones were read by immunoSEQ multiplex PCR, and TCRdb kept only the in-frame ones, dropping some. Altogether approximately 40,000 clones are present, approximately 90% being singletons, with the ten largest covering 0.7% to 1%. The material sequenced was CD4+ T cells from peripheral blood mononuclear cells, taken in the third trimester of pregnancy. The sequence was collected from a female donor with multiple sclerosis, enrolled in a pregnancy study. The chain combines TRBV10-3 with TRBJ2-3, with 8 bases lining up with TRBD2. As DNA, the CDR3 is TGTGCCATCAGTTTTAGCGGGATAGGAGAAGATACGCAGTATTTT. Protein product: CAISFSGIGEDTQYF.